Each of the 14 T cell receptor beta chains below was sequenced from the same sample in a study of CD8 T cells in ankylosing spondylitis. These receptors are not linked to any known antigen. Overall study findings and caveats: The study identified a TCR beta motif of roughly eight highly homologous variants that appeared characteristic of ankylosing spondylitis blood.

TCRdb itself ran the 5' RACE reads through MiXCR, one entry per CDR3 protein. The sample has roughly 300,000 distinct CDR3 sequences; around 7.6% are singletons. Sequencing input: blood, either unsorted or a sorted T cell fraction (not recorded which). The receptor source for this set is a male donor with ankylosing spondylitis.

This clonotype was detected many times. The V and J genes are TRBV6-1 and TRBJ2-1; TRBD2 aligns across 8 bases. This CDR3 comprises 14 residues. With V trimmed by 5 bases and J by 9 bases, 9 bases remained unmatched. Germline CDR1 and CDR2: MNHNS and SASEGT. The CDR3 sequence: CASSRAGDYGEQFF. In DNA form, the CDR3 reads TGTGCCAGCAGTCGAGCGGGAGATTATGGTGAGCAGTTCTTC.

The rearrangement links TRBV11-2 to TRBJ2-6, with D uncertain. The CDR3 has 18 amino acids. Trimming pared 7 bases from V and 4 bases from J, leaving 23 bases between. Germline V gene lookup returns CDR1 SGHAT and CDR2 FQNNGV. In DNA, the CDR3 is TGTGCCAGCACACAGACGAGGAGCGTAGTAAGGGGGGCCAACGTCCTGACTTTC. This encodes CASTQTRSVVRGANVLTF.

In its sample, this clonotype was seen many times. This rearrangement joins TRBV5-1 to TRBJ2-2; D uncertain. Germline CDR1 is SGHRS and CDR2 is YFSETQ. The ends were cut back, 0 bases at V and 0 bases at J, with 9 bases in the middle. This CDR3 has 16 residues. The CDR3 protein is CASSLARFANTGELFF. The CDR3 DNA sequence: TGCGCCAGCAGCTTGGCCAGGTTCGCGAACACCGGGGAGCTGTTTTTT.

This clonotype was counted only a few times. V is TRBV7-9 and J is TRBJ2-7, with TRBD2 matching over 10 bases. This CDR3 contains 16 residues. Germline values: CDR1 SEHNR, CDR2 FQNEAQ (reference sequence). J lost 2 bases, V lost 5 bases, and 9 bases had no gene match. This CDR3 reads CASSPRTSGITYEQYF. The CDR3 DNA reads TGTGCCAGCAGCCCCCGGACTAGCGGAATAACCTACGAGCAGTACTTC. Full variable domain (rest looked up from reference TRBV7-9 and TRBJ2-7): DTGVSQNPRHKITKRGQNVTFRCDPISEHNRLYWYRQTLGQGPEFLTYFQNEAQLEKSRLLSDRFSAERPKGSFSTLEIQRTEQGDSAMYLCASSPRTSGITYEQYFGPGTRLTVT.

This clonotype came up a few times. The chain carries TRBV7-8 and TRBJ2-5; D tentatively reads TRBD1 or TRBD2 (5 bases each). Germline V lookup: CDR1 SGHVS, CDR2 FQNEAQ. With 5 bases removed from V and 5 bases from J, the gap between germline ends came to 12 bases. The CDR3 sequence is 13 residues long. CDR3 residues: CASSPGSWETQYF. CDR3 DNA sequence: TGTGCCAGCAGCCCAGGGAGTTGGGAGACCCAGTACTTC.

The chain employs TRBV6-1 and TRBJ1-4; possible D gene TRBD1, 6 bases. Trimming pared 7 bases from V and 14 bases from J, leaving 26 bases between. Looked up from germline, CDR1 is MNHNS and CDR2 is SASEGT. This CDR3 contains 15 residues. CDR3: CASIPGGPYKGVLFF. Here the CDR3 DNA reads TGTGCCAGCATCCCTGGGGGCCCCTATAAGGGGGTCCTGTTTTTT.

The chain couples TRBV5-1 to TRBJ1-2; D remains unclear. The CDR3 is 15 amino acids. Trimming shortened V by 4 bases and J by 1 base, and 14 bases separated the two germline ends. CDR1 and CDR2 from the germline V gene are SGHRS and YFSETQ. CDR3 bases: TGCGCCAGCAGCCGTGGGGTAACGGGTAACTATGGCTACACCTTC. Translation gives CASSRGVTGNYGYTF.

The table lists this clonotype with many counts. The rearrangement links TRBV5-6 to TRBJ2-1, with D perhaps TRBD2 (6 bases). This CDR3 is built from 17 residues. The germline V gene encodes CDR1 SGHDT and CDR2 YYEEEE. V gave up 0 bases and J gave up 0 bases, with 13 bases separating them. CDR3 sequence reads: CASSLVGLARSYNEQFF. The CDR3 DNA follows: TGTGCCAGCAGCTTGGTAGGGCTAGCGCGCTCCTACAATGAGCAGTTCTTC.

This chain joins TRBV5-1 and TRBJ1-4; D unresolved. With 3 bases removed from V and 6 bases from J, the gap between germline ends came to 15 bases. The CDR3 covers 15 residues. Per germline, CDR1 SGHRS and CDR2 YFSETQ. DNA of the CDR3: TGCGCCAGCAGCTCGGCCCGGAACCGGGATGAAAAACTGTTTTTT. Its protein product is CASSSARNRDEKLFF.

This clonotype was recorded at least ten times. CDR3 region: CAISAASVGVSGNTIYF. DNA for the CDR3: TGTGCCATCAGTGCGGCATCGGTAGGAGTTTCGGGAAACACCATATATTTT. V gene TRBV10-3 combines with J gene TRBJ1-3; no clear D gene. The length of the CDR3 is 17 residues. Per germline, CDR1 ENHRY and CDR2 SYGVKD. With 4 bases removed from V and 4 bases from J, the gap between germline ends came to 20 bases.

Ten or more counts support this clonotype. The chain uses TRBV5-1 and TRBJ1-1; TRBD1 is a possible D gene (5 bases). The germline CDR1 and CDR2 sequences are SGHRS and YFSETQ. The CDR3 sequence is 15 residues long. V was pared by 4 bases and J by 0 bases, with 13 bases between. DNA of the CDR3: TGCGCCAGCAGCCAATTCGGACAAGTGAACACTGAAGCTTTCTTT. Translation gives CASSQFGQVNTEAFF.

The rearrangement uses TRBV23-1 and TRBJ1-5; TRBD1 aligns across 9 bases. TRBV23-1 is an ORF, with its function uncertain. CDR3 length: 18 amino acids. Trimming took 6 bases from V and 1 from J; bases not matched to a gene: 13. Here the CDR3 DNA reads TGCGCCAGCAGAAACGGGGGACAGGGCCCTTTGAGCAATCAGCCCCAGCATTTT. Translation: CASRNGGQGPLSNQPQHF.

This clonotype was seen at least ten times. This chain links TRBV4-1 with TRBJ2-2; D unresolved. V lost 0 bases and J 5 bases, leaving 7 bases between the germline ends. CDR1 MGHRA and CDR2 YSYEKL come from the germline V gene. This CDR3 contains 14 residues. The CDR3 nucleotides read TGCGCCAGCAGCCAAGAACCTGTAACCGGGGAGCTGTTTTTT. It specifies CASSQEPVTGELFF.

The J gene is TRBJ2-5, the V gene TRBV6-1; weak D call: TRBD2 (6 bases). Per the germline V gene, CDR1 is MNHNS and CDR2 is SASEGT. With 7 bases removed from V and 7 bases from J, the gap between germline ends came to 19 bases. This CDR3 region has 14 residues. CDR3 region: CASKIGTSPWTQYF. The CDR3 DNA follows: TGTGCCAGCAAAATAGGGACTTCGCCGTGGACCCAGTACTTC.